This TCR beta chain was identified in a study of blood T cell repertoires in COVID-19. Study-level information: PBMCs, B-cell-depleted T cells, or T cells provided the cDNA or gDNA that made up the material.

The germline V and J ends were trimmed by 6 bases and 5 bases, with 23 bases remaining between them. The germline V gene encodes CDR1 SGHRS and CDR2 YFSETQ. The length of the CDR3 is 17 residues. Seattle patient enrollment occurred during active infection, with longitudinal follow-up thereafter. Methods used by the authors: Amplification of reference gene primers provided the estimated nucleated cell counts. TCRdb's copy holds only in-frame clones and misses some; the assay was immunoSEQ multiplex PCR. V, J and clone size derive from that table, while D and trimming were established from the DNA sequence. This repertoire shows about 390,000 clones, about 89% found once; its top ten account for under 3%.

V usage is TRBV5-1 and J usage is TRBJ2-2; D perhaps matches TRBD2 (6 bases). The receptor was isolated from a woman between 55 and 75 years old with COVID-19, enrolled during active disease. The sequenced sample consisted of peripheral blood. The DNA of the CDR3 is TGCGCCAGCAAATATATGGCGGGCGGGGCCGGAACCGGGGAGCTGTTTTTT. This sequence encodes CASKYMAGGAGTGELFF.